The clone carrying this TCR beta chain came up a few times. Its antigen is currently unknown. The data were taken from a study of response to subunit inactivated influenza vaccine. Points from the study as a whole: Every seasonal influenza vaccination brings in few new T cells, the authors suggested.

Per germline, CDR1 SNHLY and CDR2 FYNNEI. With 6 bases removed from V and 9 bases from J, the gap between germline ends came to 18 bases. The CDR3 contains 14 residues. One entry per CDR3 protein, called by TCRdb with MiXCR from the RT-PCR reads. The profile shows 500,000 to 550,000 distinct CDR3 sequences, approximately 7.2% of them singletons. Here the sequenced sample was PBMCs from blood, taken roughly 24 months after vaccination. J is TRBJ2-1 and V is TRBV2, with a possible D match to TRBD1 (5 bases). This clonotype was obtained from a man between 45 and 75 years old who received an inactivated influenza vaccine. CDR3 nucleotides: TGTGCCAGCAGCACCCTAGGGGTGGACGCTGAGCAGTTCTTC. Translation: CASSTLGVDAEQFF.